The 30 T cell receptor beta chains in this list originate from one sample, sequenced in a study of CD8 T cells in ankylosing spondylitis. One entry per CDR3 protein, called by TCRdb with MiXCR from the 5' RACE reads. The table records approximately 540,000 distinct CDR3 sequences, over 9.5% of them present only once. Whole-study findings and limits: There was a TCR beta motif, made of eight highly homologous variants, that appeared characteristic of ankylosing spondylitis blood.

These receptors have no known antigen. Sequencing used blood, either unsorted or a sorted T cell fraction (not recorded which). The receptor set was obtained from a male donor with ankylosing spondylitis.

This clonotype was counted only a few times. The V gene is TRBV6-1, the J gene TRBJ1-2, with a possible D match to TRBD1 (5 bases). The CDR3 is made up of 16 amino acids. V was trimmed by 0 bases and J by 2 bases, leaving 13 bases between them. Germline V gives CDR1 MNHNS, CDR2 SASEGT. CDR3 amino acids: CASSEARGTLNYGYTF. CDR3 DNA sequence: TGTGCCAGCAGTGAAGCGCGAGGGACCCTGAACTATGGCTACACCTTC.

This clonotype was counted only a few times. The V call is TRBV24-1, the J call TRBJ2-5, with 7 bases lining up with TRBD1. The CDR3 is 17 residues long. Germline-derived CDR1 and CDR2 are KGHDR and SFDVKD. V trimming: 4 bases; J trimming: 0 bases; junction bases outside the gene matches: 10. The CDR3 loop reads CATSDPRQGFNQETQYF. The CDR3, as DNA: TGTGCCACCAGTGACCCAAGACAGGGCTTTAACCAAGAGACCCAGTACTTC.

This sequence joins TRBV5-1 and TRBJ1-1; the D is unclear. V was cut by 3 bases and J by 0 bases, with 6 bases left in between. CDR3 length: 13 amino acids. Germline CDR1 SGHRS, CDR2 YFSETQ. Written as DNA, the CDR3 is TGCGCCAGCAGCTGGAACATGAACACTGAAGCTTTCTTT. Translation: CASSWNMNTEAFF.

This clonotype occurred a few times. The chain links TRBV3-1 to TRBJ2-7; 13 bases agree with TRBD2. Germline CDR1 and CDR2: LGHDT and YNNKEL (reference sequence). Unmatched junction bases numbered 7, after V lost 2 bases and J lost 3 bases. The CDR3 extends over 17 amino acids. Here the CDR3 DNA reads TGTGCCAGCAGCCAATCGACTAGCGGGAGGCCCCTCTACGAGCAGTACTTC. Translated: CASSQSTSGRPLYEQYF.

This chain links TRBV6-5 with TRBJ1-4; D might be TRBD1 (6 bases). The CDR3 has 15 amino acids. V lost 2 bases and J 8 bases, leaving 15 bases between the germline ends. Germline assignment: CDR1 MNHEY and CDR2 SVGAGI. The CDR3 is CASSYQGMKGEKLFF. CDR3 DNA sequence: TGTGCCAGCAGTTACCAGGGGATGAAGGGAGAAAAACTGTTTTTT.

The chain employs TRBV7-8 and TRBJ2-1; D is possibly TRBD2 (6 bases). Trimming took off 1 base at V and 2 bases at J, with 9 bases between the two ends. Germline loops: CDR1 SGHVS, CDR2 FQNEAQ. The CDR3 length is 15 residues. The DNA for the CDR3 is TGTGCCAGCAGCTTAGTCCGGGGGACCTACAATGAGCAGTTCTTC. Its translation is CASSLVRGTYNEQFF.

CDR3 amino acids: CSARDTLGVAGLQETQYF. The CDR3 nucleotides read TGCAGTGCTAGAGATACCCTAGGGGTAGCGGGACTACAAGAGACCCAGTACTTC. The chain joins TRBV20-1 to TRBJ2-5; 8 bases are shared with TRBD2. This CDR3 is built from 18 residues. After removal of 0 bases from V and 2 bases from J, the junction contained 14 bases not matched to a gene. Germline V gene data show CDR1 as DFQATT and CDR2 as SNEGSKA (reference sequence).

In this sample, this clonotype turned up a few times. The chain uses TRBV20-1 and TRBJ2-5; D is uncertain. CDR1 and CDR2 from the germline V gene are DFQATT and SNEGSKA (reference sequence). Trimming left V 5 bases short and J 5 bases short, with 15 bases between. The CDR3 has 13 residues. CDR3 sequence (DNA): TGCAGTGCTCGGAGATCAGCTGGGGAGACCCAGTACTTC. It yields the protein CSARRSAGETQYF.

CDR3 nucleotide sequence: TGTGCCAGCAGCCTCAGGACAGGGGAAGGATATGAGCAGTTCTTC. It is translated as CASSLRTGEGYEQFF. The chain carries TRBV4-2 and TRBJ2-1; 9 bases align to TRBD1. V lost 4 bases and J lost 8; bases outside the gene matches: 9. The CDR3 is 15 amino acids. Per germline, CDR1 LGHNA and CDR2 YNFKEQ.

This clonotype was observed at least ten times. The chain combines TRBV15 with TRBJ2-2; D may be TRBD1 (5 bases). From germline, CDR1 is LNHNV and CDR2 YYDKDF (reference sequence). This CDR3 is built from 14 residues. Trimming cost V 1 base and J 7 bases, with 10 bases left between them. The CDR3 nucleotides read TGTGCCACCAGCAGAGCCAGGGTGGGCGGGGAGCTGTTTTTT. Translated, it gives CATSRARVGGELFF.

There are a few counts of this clonotype. V usage is TRBV12-3 or TRBV12-4 and J usage is TRBJ1-5, with 10 bases fitting TRBD1. V was pared by 2 bases and J by 7 bases, with 11 bases of the junction left unmatched. The CDR3 spans 17 residues. The CDR3 reads CASSLSLGQGVGQPQHF. The CDR3 nucleotides are TGTGCCAGCAGTTTAAGCTTAGGACAGGGGGTTGGGCAGCCCCAGCATTTT.

This rearrangement joins TRBV3-1 to TRBJ1-1, with D maybe TRBD1 (6 bases). Trimming took off 4 bases at V and 1 base at J, with 13 bases between the two ends. Germline-derived CDR1 and CDR2 are LGHDT and YNNKEL (reference sequence). The CDR3 sequence is 15 residues long. The CDR3 DNA reads TGTGCCAGCAGCCCCGGGACAAAGGGGAACACTGAAGCTTTCTTT. Amino acid sequence: CASSPGTKGNTEAFF. The whole variable domain, filled in from reference TRBV3-1 and TRBJ1-1, reads DTAVSQTPKYLVTQMGNDKSIKCEQNLGHDTMYWYKQDSKKFLKIMFSYNNKELIINETVPNRFSPKSPDKAHLNLHINSLELGDSAVYFCASSPGTKGNTEAFFGQGTRLTVV.

This clonotype was counted a single time. The chain joins TRBV27 to TRBJ2-5; 8 nucleotides line up with TRBD1. The CDR3 contains 17 residues. Germline V lookup: CDR1 MNHEY, CDR2 SMNVEV (reference sequence). V lost 2 bases, J lost 2 bases, and 10 bases stayed unmatched. The CDR3 here is CASSLGGQGLRQETQYF. CDR3 nucleotides: TGTGCCAGCAGTTTAGGTGGACAGGGATTGCGTCAAGAGACCCAGTACTTC.

The chain combines TRBV20-1 with TRBJ2-1, with 9 bases aligning to TRBD2. V lost 1 base and J lost 5; bases outside the gene matches: 9. The CDR3 is 16 amino acids. Germline V gene lookup returns CDR1 DFQATT and CDR2 SNEGSKA (reference sequence). CDR3 region: CSARGFPAGGNNEQFF. The CDR3, as DNA: TGCAGTGCTAGAGGCTTCCCAGCGGGAGGTAACAATGAGCAGTTCTTC.

The chain links TRBV27 to TRBJ2-2; no reliable D call. V lost 2 bases, J lost 4 bases, and 8 bases lay in between. The CDR3 loop spans 14 amino acids. Germline lookup yields CDR1 MNHEY and CDR2 SMNVEV (reference sequence). This CDR3 reads CASSLQVVTGELFF. In DNA form, the CDR3 reads TGTGCCAGCAGTTTACAAGTGGTCACCGGGGAGCTGTTTTTT.

This clonotype was found many times. In DNA, the CDR3 is TGTGCCAGTAGTCCCTTGGGGGACAAAAACATTCAGTACTTC. Translation gives CASSPLGDKNIQYF. V usage is TRBV19 and J usage is TRBJ2-4; either TRBD1 or TRBD2 may fit D (5 bases each). Trimming stripped 5 bases from V and 3 bases from J, with 11 bases between. The CDR3 totals 14 residues. Germline lookup yields CDR1 LNHDA and CDR2 SQIVND (reference sequence).

A word on this clonotype: An end of the junction differs from the germline gene, which may be a read error. The V call is TRBV3-1, the J call TRBJ2-1; 7 positions agree with TRBD2. The germline gives CDR1 LGHDT, CDR2 YNNKEL (reference sequence). This CDR3 is built from 18 residues. CDR3 region: CACSQGIPAGVGVNEQFF. DNA of the CDR3: TGTGCCTGCAGCCAAGGAATTCCCGCGGGAGTTGGGGTCAATGAGCAGTTCTTC.

This clonotype was counted only a few times. This chain joins TRBV6-1 and TRBJ1-5, with D possibly being TRBD1 (5 bases). Germline loops: CDR1 MNHNS, CDR2 SASEGT. With 6 bases removed from V and 2 bases from J, the gap between germline ends came to 11 bases. This CDR3 has 14 amino acids. CDR3 residues: CASSRDGGNQPQHF. The CDR3 bases are TGTGCCAGCAGCCGGGACGGCGGCAATCAGCCCCAGCATTTT.

CDR3 protein: CASSILAGVYEQYF. DNA of the CDR3: TGTGCCAGCAGCATATTAGCGGGAGTCTACGAGCAGTACTTC. The V call is TRBV5-6, the J call TRBJ2-7; TRBD2 matches at 9 bases. The CDR3 runs 14 residues. With 4 bases clipped from V and 3 bases from J, the junction kept 5 bases outside the gene matches. Germline CDR1 and CDR2: SGHDT and YYEEEE.

There are many counts of this clonotype. The chain employs TRBV7-9 and TRBJ2-1, with TRBD1 matching over 9 bases. The CDR3 extends over 16 amino acids. The germline CDR1 and CDR2 sequences are SEHNR and FQNEAQ (reference sequence). The ends lost 5 bases at V and 9 bases at J; junction bases unmatched: 14. The CDR3 nucleotides are TGTGCCAGCAGCCTAGACCCGGGACAGGGAACGGGTGAGCAGTTCTTC. This translates into CASSLDPGQGTGEQFF.

This clonotype was seen a few times. This chain links TRBV12-3 or TRBV12-4 with TRBJ2-7; D is unclear. CDR3 length: 12 amino acids. Trimming took off 6 bases at V and 6 bases at J, with 12 bases between the two ends. CDR3 nucleotide sequence: TGTGCCAGCAGCCGCGGTTGGCGCGAGCAGTACGTC. It specifies CASSRGWREQYV.

The genes are TRBV6-2 or TRBV6-3 and TRBJ2-7; 7 nucleotides match TRBD2. The V and J ends lost 7 bases and 0 bases, in that order; junction bases with no gene match: 6. Germline-derived CDR1 and CDR2 are MNHEY and SVGEGT. This CDR3 has 14 residues. As DNA, the CDR3 is TGTGCCAGCAAAACTAGCGAGAGCTCCTACGAGCAGTACGTC. This translates into CASKTSESSYEQYV.

This clonotype was observed a single time. This chain links TRBV2 with TRBJ2-5; 8 nucleotides line up with TRBD1. The CDR3 extends over 16 amino acids. The germline CDR1 and CDR2 sequences are SNHLY and FYNNEI. With 3 bases clipped from V and 3 bases from J, the junction kept 9 bases outside the gene matches. The CDR3 loop reads CASSEFTGQGEETQYF. CDR3 sequence (DNA): TGTGCCAGCAGTGAGTTCACTGGACAGGGAGAAGAGACCCAGTACTTC.

This clonotype has just a few counts. J is TRBJ2-4 and V is TRBV2; D is unresolved. This CDR3 has 14 amino acids. Trimming took 4 bases from V and 0 from J, leaving 7 bases between them. Germline CDR1 and CDR2: SNHLY and FYNNEI. The CDR3 nucleotides are TGTGCCAGCAGTGTACAAGAAGCCAAAAACATTCAGTACTTC. Its translation is CASSVQEAKNIQYF.

V and J are TRBV28 and TRBJ2-7; D tentatively fits TRBD1 or TRBD2 (5 bases each). V lost 6 bases, J lost 6 bases, and 12 bases lay in between. This CDR3 has 12 amino acids. CDR1 and CDR2 (germline): MDHEN, SYDVKM. The CDR3 region has the DNA TGTGCCAGCAGCAGACAGAGCGGCGAGCAGTACGTC. This gives the protein CASSRQSGEQYV.

In its sample, this clonotype was seen a few times. The chain uses TRBV19 and TRBJ2-1, with a possible D match to TRBD2 (6 bases). Trimming took 4 bases from V and 2 from J, leaving 9 bases between them. From germline, CDR1 is LNHDA and CDR2 SQIVND (reference sequence). The CDR3 totals 14 residues. CDR3 amino acids: CASSSGIAYNEQFF. CDR3 in DNA: TGTGCCAGTAGTAGCGGGATAGCCTACAATGAGCAGTTCTTC. Full variable domain (missing parts from reference TRBV19 and TRBJ2-1): DGGITQSPKYLFRKEGQNVTLSCEQNLNHDAMYWYRQDPGQGLRLIYYSQIVNDFQKGDIAEGYSVSREKKESFPLTVTSAQKNPTAFYLCASSSGIAYNEQFFGPGTRLTVL.

V and J are TRBV5-5 and TRBJ2-7, with 10 bases lining up with TRBD2. CDR1 and CDR2 (germline): SGHKS, YYEKEE (reference sequence). The length of the CDR3 is 14 residues. The trim removed 4 bases at V and 7 bases at J, leaving 8 bases unmatched. The CDR3 DNA sequence: TGTGCCAGCAGCCGGGCTAGCGGGAGTTGGGAGCAGTACTTC. Its protein product is CASSRASGSWEQYF.

In this sample, this clonotype turned up a few times. The chain employs TRBV29-1 and TRBJ2-3, with TRBD1 matching over 8 bases. There are 13 residues in the CDR3. V trimming: 8 bases; J trimming: 4 bases; junction bases outside the gene matches: 8. Germline CDR1 is SQVTM and CDR2 is ANQGSEA. The CDR3 here is CSTDDRGPDTQYF. DNA for the CDR3: TGCAGCACAGACGACAGGGGTCCAGATACGCAGTATTTT.

This clonotype was counted many times. This chain connects TRBV27 to TRBJ1-2, with D hard to call. The CDR3 sequence is 15 residues long. The V gene's germline CDR1 is MNHEY and CDR2 SMNVEV (reference sequence). V lost 4 bases to trimming and J lost 0 bases, with 12 bases between them. The CDR3 protein is CASSSRTLTNYGYTF. CDR3 nucleotides: TGTGCCAGCAGTTCCCGGACGTTAACTAACTATGGCTACACCTTC.

The chain carries TRBV2 and TRBJ2-7, with D unresolved. Trimming took off 6 bases at V and 2 bases at J, with 11 bases between the two ends. The CDR3 has 13 residues. Germline V lookup: CDR1 SNHLY, CDR2 FYNNEI. This chain's CDR3 is CASRGGGTYEQYF. The CDR3 DNA sequence: TGTGCCAGCAGAGGTGGTGGGACCTACGAGCAGTACTTC.